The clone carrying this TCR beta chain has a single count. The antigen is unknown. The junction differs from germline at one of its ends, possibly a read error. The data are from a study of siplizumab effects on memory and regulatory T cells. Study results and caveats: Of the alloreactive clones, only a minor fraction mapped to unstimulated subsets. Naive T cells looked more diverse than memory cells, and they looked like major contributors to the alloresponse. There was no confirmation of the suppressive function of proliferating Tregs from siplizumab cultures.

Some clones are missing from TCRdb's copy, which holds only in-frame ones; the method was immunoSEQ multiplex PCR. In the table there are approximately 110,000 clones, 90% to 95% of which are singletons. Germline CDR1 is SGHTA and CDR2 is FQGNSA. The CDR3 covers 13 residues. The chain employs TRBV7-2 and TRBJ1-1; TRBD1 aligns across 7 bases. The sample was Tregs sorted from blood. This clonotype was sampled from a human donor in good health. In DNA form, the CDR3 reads TGTGCCAACAGCTTAGGGACAGTCACTGAAGCTTTCTTT. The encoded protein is CANSLGTVTEAFF.